The 27 T cell receptor beta chains below all came from one sample that was sequenced in a study of T cells in Graves' hyperthyroidism and ophthalmopathy. The source material, RNA transcripts, was used to amplify TCR beta CDR3 regions. The HTBI primer set served for first-round RT-PCR of the TCR CDR3. TCRdb itself ran the multiplex PCR reads through MiXCR, one entry per CDR3 protein. Of over 500,000 distinct CDR3 sequences in the sample, 35% to 50% were seen once. What was sequenced was peripheral blood or thyroid tissue (not recorded which). These receptors all come from an adult woman with Graves' disease, either hyperthyroidism or ophthalmopathy (not recorded which).

The chain uses TRBV2 and TRBJ1-1, with TRBD1 identical over 9 bases. Trimming cost V 6 bases and J 5 bases; bases outside gene matches: 13. The CDR3 contains 16 residues. From germline, CDR1 is SNHLY and CDR2 FYNNEI. DNA for the CDR3: TGTGCCAGCAGCTTTTCGGGACAGGGTTCTTTGACTGAAGCTTTCTTT. It specifies CASSFSGQGSLTEAFF.

This clonotype has at least ten counts. The chain is built from TRBV7-2 and TRBJ2-7; TRBD2 might be the D (6 bases). This CDR3 region has 14 residues. Germline V gene lookup returns CDR1 SGHTA and CDR2 FQGNSA. The V end was cut by 1 base, the J end by 2 bases, with 9 bases between. The CDR3 nucleotides read TGTGCCAGCAGCTTAGGGCGGGGAACCTACGAGCAGTACTTC. It encodes CASSLGRGTYEQYF.

The chain's CDR3 is CASSPRGGGTTETQYF. Written as DNA, the CDR3 is TGTGCCAGCAGCCCCCGCGGTGGGGGAACTACAGAGACCCAGTACTTC. The chain joins TRBV11-2 to TRBJ2-5; the D gene could be TRBD1 or TRBD2 (5 bases each). V lost 5 bases, J lost 4 bases, and 20 bases lay in between. CDR3 length: 16 amino acids. CDR1 SGHAT and CDR2 FQNNGV come from the germline V gene.

This clonotype was picked up a small number of times. The rearrangement links TRBV3-1 to TRBJ1-1; 7 bases agree with TRBD1. CDR3 length: 14 residues. V lost 8 bases, J lost 4 bases, and 10 bases stayed unmatched. Germline CDR1 reads LGHDT; CDR2 reads YNNKEL (reference sequence). The CDR3: CASSLGQASTEAFF. The CDR3 DNA is TGTGCCAGCTCACTAGGACAGGCCAGCACTGAAGCTTTCTTT.

This clonotype was detected ten times or more. The chain is built from TRBV4-2 and TRBJ2-5, with D possibly matching TRBD2 (5 bases). Trimming stripped 6 bases from V and 2 bases from J, with 10 bases between. CDR3 length: 13 residues. The germline V gene encodes CDR1 LGHNA and CDR2 YNFKEQ. The CDR3 is CASRQRDQETQYF. The CDR3 DNA sequence: TGTGCCAGCAGACAGAGGGATCAAGAGACCCAGTACTTC.

There are a few counts of this clonotype. The CDR3 ends on some other residue instead of the conserved phenylalanine or tryptophan, so this is likely a read error. The DNA is left out, because the CDR3 cannot be placed on it with certainty; the CDR3 is given as TCRdb lists it. V is TRBV12-3 or TRBV12-4 and J is TRBJ1-1; TRBD1, the table's D call, lacks a check against the DNA. The CDR3 spans 8 amino acids, including both terminal residues. The chain's CDR3 is CASSPTGV.

This clonotype was observed many times. The gene calls are TRBV7-8 and TRBJ1-2; TRBD1 might be the D (6 bases). In germline, CDR1 is SGHVS, CDR2 FQNEAQ. This CDR3 contains 14 residues. Trimming removed 4 bases from V and 3 bases from J, with 12 bases in between. The CDR3 spells CASSSVQGYYGYTF. CDR3 nucleotide sequence: TGTGCCAGCAGCTCGGTACAGGGTTACTATGGCTACACCTTC.

This clonotype was seen a single time. The genes are TRBV10-3 and TRBJ1-5; D might be TRBD1 (5 bases). This CDR3 has 16 residues. Germline V gene lookup returns CDR1 ENHRY and CDR2 SYGVKD. V was cut by 2 bases and J by 7 bases, with 18 bases left in between. The CDR3, as DNA: TGTGCCATCAGTGAGGGTCAGCGGGGCTCCGAGCAGCCCCAGCATTTT. This sequence encodes CAISEGQRGSEQPQHF.

The rearrangement links TRBV29-1 to TRBJ2-5, with D perhaps matching TRBD1 or TRBD2 (6 bases each). V lost 4 bases, J lost 5 bases, and 11 bases lay in between. CDR1 and CDR2 from the germline V gene are SQVTM and ANQGSEA. This CDR3 spans 12 amino acids. CDR3 bases: TGCAGCGTTGTCGGGGGCGGGGAGACCCAGTACTTC. Its translation: CSVVGGGETQYF. The full variable domain, completed using reference TRBV29-1 and TRBJ2-5, is SAVISQKPSRDICQRGTSLTIQCQVDSQVTMMFWYRQQPGQSLTLIATANQGSEATYESGFVIDKFPISRPNLTFSTLTVSNMSPEDSSIYLCSVVGGGETQYFGPGTRLLVL.

This clonotype appeared a few times. This sequence joins TRBV2 and TRBJ1-2; D possibly corresponds to TRBD1 (6 bases). CDR3 length: 13 residues. The V end lost 7 bases, the J end lost 3 bases, and 12 bases lay between the germline ends. Looked up from germline, CDR1 is SNHLY and CDR2 is FYNNEI. The CDR3 is CASTLDSDYGYTF. The CDR3 coding sequence is TGTGCCAGCACCTTGGACAGTGACTATGGCTACACCTTC. Looking up the rest from reference TRBV2 and TRBJ1-2 gives the full variable domain: EPEVTQTPSHQVTQMGQEVILRCVPISNHLYFYWYRQILGQKVEFLVSFYNNEISEKSEIFDDQFSVERPDGSNFTLKIRSTKLEDSAMYFCASTLDSDYGYTFGSGTRLTVV.

This clonotype was observed a handful of times. V is TRBV7-2 and J is TRBJ1-5; D is undetermined. V lost 5 bases and J lost 9, with 8 bases in between. The germline V gene encodes CDR1 SGHTA and CDR2 FQGNSA. CDR3 length equals 11 residues. The CDR3 protein is CASSPLWPQHF. Written as DNA, the CDR3 is TGTGCCAGCAGCCCCCTCTGGCCCCAGCATTTT.

The V and J genes are TRBV7-3 and TRBJ1-2; TRBD1 is a possible D gene (6 bases). The CDR3 extends over 14 amino acids. The ends were cut back, 5 bases at V and 3 bases at J, with 13 bases in the middle. Germline V gene data show CDR1 as SGHTA and CDR2 as FQGTGA. Written as DNA, the CDR3 is TGTGCCAGCAGCCTCGGGGACACCCACTATGGCTACACCTTC. It encodes CASSLGDTHYGYTF.

A few counts support this clonotype. This chain links TRBV2 with TRBJ1-4; no clear D. Germline values: CDR1 SNHLY, CDR2 FYNNEI. CDR3 size: 14 residues. V was shortened by 2 bases and J by 5 bases, with 9 bases between the two germline ends. The CDR3 protein is CASSEFGSNEKLFF. The DNA of the CDR3 is TGTGCCAGCAGTGAATTTGGTAGCAATGAAAAACTGTTTTTT.

The V call is TRBV12-3 or TRBV12-4, the J call TRBJ1-2; the match to TRBD1 covers 7 bases. This CDR3 contains 13 residues. Trimming took 7 bases from V and 8 from J; bases not matched to a gene: 10. The CDR3 DNA follows: TGTGCCAGCACCCAGACAGGGCTATGGGGCTACACCTTC. It specifies CASTQTGLWGYTF.

Points on this clonotype: One junction end disagrees with the germline gene, perhaps due to a read error. V and J are TRBV4-1 and TRBJ2-5, with 7 nucleotides matching TRBD2. The CDR3 has 15 residues. Germline V gives CDR1 MGHRA, CDR2 YSYEKL. The CDR3 DNA is TGTGCCAGCAGCCAAAGGCGCGGGAGCCAAGAGACCCAGTACTTC. Translation: CASSQRRGSQETQYF.

CDR3 sequence reads: CSVGAGAGEAFF. The CDR3 DNA sequence: TGCAGCGTTGGGGCAGGGGCTGGTGAAGCTTTCTTT. The gene calls are TRBV29-1 and TRBJ1-1; D is possibly TRBD1 (6 bases). Deletions cut 4 bases from V and 7 bases from J, with 13 bases between. This CDR3 is built from 12 residues. CDR1 SQVTM and CDR2 ANQGSEA come from the germline V gene.

The rearrangement joins TRBV7-2 to TRBJ2-2; D might be TRBD2 (5 bases). V gave up 3 bases and J gave up 4 bases, with 9 bases separating them. The CDR3 is 14 residues long. In germline, CDR1 is SGHTA, CDR2 FQGNSA. The CDR3 region has the DNA TGTGCCAGCAGCTTCAGCCGGGGCACCGGGGAGCTGTTTTTT. It is translated as CASSFSRGTGELFF. The whole variable domain, remainder taken from reference TRBV7-2 and TRBJ2-2, is GAGVSQSPSNKVTEKGKDVELRCDPISGHTALYWYRQSLGQGLEFLIYFQGNSAPDKSGLPSDRFSAERTGGSVSTLTIQRTQQEDSAVYLCASSFSRGTGELFFGEGSRLTVL.

The chain employs TRBV6-6 and TRBJ1-2, with 8 bases matching TRBD1. Germline CDR1 is MNHNY and CDR2 is SVGAGI (reference sequence). V shed 0 bases, J shed 2 bases, and the junction held 2 bases outside the gene matches. The CDR3 sequence is 15 residues long. CDR3 sequence (DNA): TGTGCCAGCAGTTACTCAAGGACAGGGAACTATGGCTACACCTTC. This sequence encodes CASSYSRTGNYGYTF.

The chain is built from TRBV29-1 and TRBJ2-7; D is possibly TRBD1 or TRBD2 (5 bases each). Germline V lookup: CDR1 SQVTM, CDR2 ANQGSEA. CDR3 size: 14 residues. Deletions cut 1 base from V and 3 bases from J, with 13 bases between. CDR3 region: CSVEVDTGNYEQYF. The DNA for the CDR3 is TGCAGCGTTGAAGTGGACACGGGGAACTACGAGCAGTACTTC.

The J gene is TRBJ1-2, the V gene TRBV20-1, with no clear D. Germline lookup yields CDR1 DFQATT and CDR2 SNEGSKA (reference sequence). This CDR3 contains 13 residues. V was shortened by 3 bases and J by 2 bases, with 10 bases between the two germline ends. The CDR3 loop is CSASSSGNYGYTF. The CDR3 coding sequence is TGCAGTGCTAGTTCTAGCGGGAACTATGGCTACACCTTC.

The gene calls are TRBV10-3 and TRBJ2-7; TRBD2 agrees at 8 bases. The V and J ends lost 5 bases and 2 bases, in that order; junction bases with no gene match: 8. This CDR3 is built from 15 residues. The germline V gene has CDR1 ENHRY and CDR2 SYGVKD. The CDR3 coding sequence is TGTGCCATCAGTCCCCCCCCGGGAGGGACCTACGAGCAGTACTTC. It specifies CAISPPPGGTYEQYF.

This clonotype was detected ten times or more. The DNA of the CDR3 is TGCGCCAGCAGCTTTTCGGCGGGAATGAACACCGGGGAGCTGTTTTTT. Translated, it gives CASSFSAGMNTGELFF. This chain connects TRBV5-1 to TRBJ2-2; possible D gene TRBD2, 6 bases. CDR1 SGHRS and CDR2 YFSETQ come from the germline V gene. V was shortened by 2 bases and J by 1 base, with 12 bases between the two germline ends. The CDR3 totals 16 residues.

The rearrangement links TRBV7-8 to TRBJ1-6, with unresolved D. The CDR3 sequence is 17 residues long. V was cut by 2 bases and J by 0 bases, with 11 bases left in between. Germline loops: CDR1 SGHVS, CDR2 FQNEAQ. CDR3 nucleotides: TGTGCCAGCAGCTTATGGACCCTCAGCTCCTATAATTCACCCCTCCACTTT. This encodes CASSLWTLSSYNSPLHF.

This clonotype was detected many times. The chain has TRBV2 and TRBJ1-1, with TRBD1 matching 8 bases. CDR1 SNHLY and CDR2 FYNNEI come from the germline V gene. The CDR3 consists of 14 residues. V dropped 4 bases and J dropped 1; count of bases not matched to a gene: 2. The CDR3 region is CASSGQGQNTEAFF. The CDR3 region has the DNA TGTGCCAGCAGTGGACAGGGGCAGAACACTGAAGCTTTCTTT.

The chain is built from TRBV7-9 and TRBJ2-7; D possibly corresponds to TRBD1 (7 bases). With 6 bases removed from V and 12 bases from J, the gap between germline ends came to 27 bases. Germline V CDR1 and CDR2: SEHNR, FQNEAQ (reference sequence). This CDR3 contains 15 residues. CDR3 DNA: TGTGCCAGCAGACCTACCCAGGGGGGCCGGAATGTGGCGTACTTC. It encodes CASRPTQGGRNVAYF.

V is TRBV20-1 and J is TRBJ2-6; D unresolved. Trimming took 6 bases from V and 9 from J, leaving 18 bases between them. Germline CDR1 and CDR2: DFQATT and SNEGSKA (reference sequence). The CDR3 runs 14 residues. CDR3 coding DNA: TGCAGTGCCAGGCGGAAGGGCGGTGTCAACGTCCTGACTTTC. Protein: CSARRKGGVNVLTF.

This clonotype showed up just a few times. The V and J genes are TRBV2 and TRBJ2-6; no reliable D call. V lost 3 bases, J lost 3 bases, and 9 bases lay in between. The CDR3 is made up of 15 amino acids. CDR1 is SNHLY, CDR2 FYNNEI, per germline. CDR3 loop: CASSDFEGGANVLTF. In DNA form, the CDR3 reads TGTGCCAGCAGTGATTTCGAAGGTGGGGCCAACGTCCTGACTTTC.